This entry is about one T cell receptor beta chain. The germline CDR1 and CDR2 sequences are MNHEY and SVGAGI. CDR3 size: 13 residues. The V end was cut by 6 bases, the J end by 4 bases, with 10 bases between. This record belongs to a study of control samples from healthy donors and cancer patients. The repertoire was sequenced with immunoSEQ multiplex PCR; TCRdb's copy has only in-frame clones and lacks some. The data show about 160,000 clones, around 94% seen once. This chain uses TRBV6-5 with TRBJ1-3; D ambiguous. Sequencing was done on a sample of PBMCs. The receptor was isolated from a man aged 60 to 75 with colorectal cancer. DNA of the CDR3: TGTGCCAGCAGGCCAGTTCTGGGAAACACCATATATTTT. This encodes CASRPVLGNTIYF.